Presented here are 32 T cell receptor beta chains from one specimen sequenced in a study of control samples from healthy donors and cancer patients. Profiled with immunoSEQ multiplex PCR; TCRdb holds only in-frame clones, not every one. The sample shows about 98,000 clones, around 90% of them seen only once. The sequencing input was blood. The receptors shown here come from a woman between 18 and 29 years old in good health.

The rearrangement uses TRBV5-6 and TRBJ2-7; maybe TRBD2 (5 bases). Between the trimmed V and J ends, which lost 1 base and 4 bases, there was a span of 9 bases. CDR1 and CDR2 from the germline V gene are SGHDT and YYEEEE. The CDR3 sequence is 13 residues long. CDR3 DNA sequence: TGTGCCAGCAGCTTGCTCGGGGAGTACGAGCAGTACTTC. It is translated as CASSLLGEYEQYF.

The chain recombines TRBV11-2 with TRBJ1-6; D is possibly TRBD1 (5 bases). Trimming removed 7 bases at V and 9 bases at J, with 16 bases between. The germline CDR1 and CDR2 sequences are SGHAT and FQNNGV. This CDR3 spans 14 amino acids. The CDR3 is CASTRQRGGSPLHF. CDR3 nucleotides: TGTGCCAGCACCAGACAGAGGGGTGGTTCACCCCTCCACTTT.

CDR3 amino acids: CASSQAGTGNTIYF. In DNA, the CDR3 is TGTGCCAGCAGCCAAGCAGGGACTGGAAACACCATATATTTT. The gene calls are TRBV3-1 (or the pseudogene TRBV3-2) and TRBJ1-3, with TRBD1 as a possible D gene (5 bases). CDR1 and CDR2 from the germline V gene are LGHDT and YNNKEL (reference sequence). Trimming removed 1 base at V and 2 bases at J, with 6 bases between. The CDR3 sequence is 14 residues long.

The chain joins TRBV28 to TRBJ2-5; D is undetermined. Trimming left V 11 bases short and J 5 bases short, with 12 bases between. The germline CDR1 and CDR2 sequences are MDHEN and SYDVKM. CDR3 length: 11 residues. CDR3: CACRGPETQYF. CDR3 DNA: TGTGCCTGCCGAGGTCCGGAGACCCAGTACTTC.

The J gene is TRBJ1-1, the V gene TRBV14, with D tentatively TRBD1 (5 bases). CDR1 and CDR2 (germline): SGHDN, FVKESK. There are 13 residues in the CDR3. V was cut by 0 bases and J by 5 bases, with 7 bases left in between. Here the CDR3 reads CASSQDWGTEAFF. CDR3 nucleotide sequence: TGTGCCAGCAGCCAAGATTGGGGGACTGAAGCTTTCTTT.

The chain employs TRBV10-1 and TRBJ1-1; 7 positions agree with TRBD1. Germline-derived CDR1 and CDR2 are WNHNN and SYGVQD (reference sequence). The V and J ends lost 10 bases and 8 bases, in that order; junction bases with no gene match: 10. This CDR3 region has 12 residues. The CDR3 DNA reads as TGCGCCATCTCAAAGGGGACAGAAGAAGCTTTCTTT. Protein sequence: CAISKGTEEAFF.

The chain uses TRBV3-1 (or the pseudogene TRBV3-2) and TRBJ2-7; D remains unclear. V was trimmed by 0 bases and J by 2 bases, leaving 23 bases between them. Looked up from germline, CDR1 is LGHDT and CDR2 is YNNKEL (reference sequence). The CDR3 is 19 amino acids. Here the CDR3 reads CASSQDRLGRRNNPYEQYF. CDR3 coding DNA: TGTGCCAGCAGCCAAGATCGGCTAGGACGCCGAAATAACCCCTACGAGCAGTACTTC.

The sample holds a few counts of this clone. This rearrangement joins TRBV25-1 to TRBJ2-2, with D uncertain. The ends were cut back, 2 bases at V and 7 bases at J, with 8 bases in the middle. The germline gives CDR1 MGHDK, CDR2 SYGVNS. This CDR3 is 13 amino acids long. Written as DNA, the CDR3 is TGTGCCAGCAGTGAACGCGCCCTCGGGGAGCTGTTTTTT. Encoded protein: CASSERALGELFF.

The chain carries TRBV6-5 and TRBJ2-1, with D perhaps given as TRBD1 or TRBD2 (6 bases each). The CDR3 contains 13 residues. V lost 8 bases and J lost 6, with 14 bases in between. The V gene's germline CDR1 is MNHEY and CDR2 SVGAGI. The CDR3 spells CASGTRGVNEQFF. The DNA of the CDR3 is TGTGCCAGCGGGACACGCGGGGTCAATGAGCAGTTCTTC.

The rearrangement joins TRBV27 to TRBJ1-6; 7 nucleotides line up with TRBD1. The CDR3 loop spans 16 amino acids. The germline V gene encodes CDR1 MNHEY and CDR2 SMNVEV (reference sequence). V was pared by 4 bases and J by 6 bases, with 9 bases of the junction left unmatched. CDR3 region: CASSSQPGGFNSPLHF. The CDR3, as DNA: TGTGCCAGCAGTTCCCAACCAGGGGGATTTAATTCACCCCTCCACTTT.

The chain is built from TRBV11-2 and TRBJ2-7; weak D call: TRBD2 (6 bases). Germline values: CDR1 SGHAT, CDR2 FQNNGV. With 5 bases removed from V and 2 bases from J, the gap between germline ends came to 10 bases. The CDR3 has 13 residues. The CDR3 spells CASSPGTAYEQYF. DNA of the CDR3: TGTGCCAGCAGCCCGGGGACTGCCTACGAGCAGTACTTC.

This clone was seen only once. The chain employs TRBV7-3 and TRBJ2-1, with D tentatively TRBD1 or TRBD2 (6 bases each). The germline V gene has CDR1 SGHTA and CDR2 FQGTGA. The length of the CDR3 is 13 residues. Trimming removed 3 bases at V and 6 bases at J, with 9 bases between. DNA for the CDR3: TGTGCCAGCAGCTTCGGAGGGGGCAATGAGCAGTTCTTC. Protein product: CASSFGGGNEQFF.

This chain's CDR3 is CASSRGTGRDTGELFF. The CDR3, as DNA: TGTGCCAGCAGCCGTGGGACAGGGAGGGACACCGGGGAGCTGTTTTTT. V and J are TRBV7-9 and TRBJ2-2, with 9 bases identical to TRBD1. Trimming took 5 bases from V and 3 from J; bases not matched to a gene: 7. Germline CDR1 and CDR2: SEHNR and FQNEAQ (reference sequence). The CDR3 has 16 residues.

The rearrangement links TRBV11-2 to TRBJ2-2; D unresolved. V was clipped by 3 bases and J by 6 bases, with 5 bases between them. The germline gives CDR1 SGHAT, CDR2 FQNNGV. The CDR3 totals 12 residues. For the CDR3, the DNA is TGTGCCAGCAGCTTCGTCGCCGGGGAGCTGTTTTTT. This gives the protein CASSFVAGELFF.

This clone was recorded only once. The chain has TRBV7-8 and TRBJ2-7; 9 bases are a match to TRBD1. After removal of 1 base from V and 2 bases from J, the junction contained 3 bases not matched to a gene. CDR3 size: 15 residues. Per germline, CDR1 SGHVS and CDR2 FQNEAQ. The CDR3 loop is CASSLEGTGTYEQYF. CDR3 coding DNA: TGTGCCAGCAGCTTAGAGGGGACAGGGACCTACGAGCAGTACTTC.

V is TRBV30 and J is TRBJ1-1; the D is unclear. The V gene lost 0 bases and the J gene lost 2 bases, with 10 bases spanning the gap. The CDR3 contains 14 residues. The germline V gene has CDR1 GTSNPN and CDR2 SVGIG (reference sequence). In nucleotides, the CDR3 is TGTGCCTGGAGTGTTTTTCGGACTAACACTGAAGCTTTCTTT. It translates to CAWSVFRTNTEAFF.

This chain connects TRBV29-1 to TRBJ2-7; D is perhaps TRBD1 or TRBD2 (5 bases each). The CDR3 runs to 13 residues. CDR1 SQVTM and CDR2 ANQGSEA come from the germline V gene. The V end was cut by 5 bases, the J end by 0 bases, with 11 bases between. The CDR3: CSVTGTVSYEQYF. In DNA form, the CDR3 reads TGCAGCGTTACGGGGACGGTCTCCTACGAGCAGTACTTC.

The chain carries TRBV19 and TRBJ1-5; weak D call: TRBD1 (5 bases). There are 14 residues in the CDR3. V gave up 4 bases and J gave up 2 bases, with 9 bases separating them. Germline CDR1 is LNHDA and CDR2 is SQIVND (reference sequence). The CDR3 protein is CASSSWGGNQPQHF. CDR3 nucleotide sequence: TGTGCCAGTAGTAGTTGGGGGGGCAATCAGCCCCAGCATTTT.

This chain links TRBV10-2 with TRBJ1-2, with TRBD1 identical over 7 bases. Germline V CDR1 and CDR2: WSHSY, SAAADI. The ends lost 2 bases at V and 6 bases at J; junction bases unmatched: 3. The CDR3 contains 13 residues. The CDR3 sequence: CASSETTGDGYTF. The CDR3, as DNA: TGCGCCAGCAGTGAGACCACAGGGGATGGCTACACCTTC.

J is TRBJ2-2 and V is TRBV6-5; 7 positions agree with TRBD2. In germline, CDR1 is MNHEY, CDR2 SVGAGI. V dropped 6 bases and J dropped 5; count of bases not matched to a gene: 9. This CDR3 is built from 15 residues. DNA of the CDR3: TGTGCCAGCAGCCATTCCGGGACTAATACCGGGGAGCTGTTTTTT. Protein: CASSHSGTNTGELFF.

V is TRBV2 and J is TRBJ2-3; a possible D gene is TRBD2 (6 bases). This CDR3 is built from 14 residues. CDR1 SNHLY and CDR2 FYNNEI come from the germline V gene. Deletions cut 7 bases from V and 2 bases from J, with 13 bases between. CDR3 nucleotides: TGTGCCAGCAATTGGGCTAGCGCCACAGATACGCAGTATTTT. Encoded protein: CASNWASATDTQYF. Together with reference TRBV2 and TRBJ2-3, the CDR3 gives the full variable domain: EPEVTQTPSHQVTQMGQEVILRCVPISNHLYFYWYRQILGQKVEFLVSFYNNEISEKSEIFDDQFSVERPDGSNFTLKIRSTKLEDSAMYFCASNWASATDTQYFGPGTRLTVL.

The chain links TRBV29-1 to TRBJ1-2; tentative D call: TRBD1 (5 bases). The CDR3 length is 16 residues. Germline CDR1 and CDR2: SQVTM and ANQGSEA. Trimming took off 6 bases at V and 0 bases at J, with 20 bases between the two ends. The CDR3, as DNA: TGCAGCGTGCTAGGACCGGGGGACGGAGCTAACTATGGCTACACCTTC. Translating gives CSVLGPGDGANYGYTF.

This chain links TRBV4-3 with TRBJ2-7; TRBD2 matches 12 bases. V shed 0 bases and J 0 bases; nucleotides not matched to a gene: 9. The CDR3 is 19 amino acids. CDR1 LGHNA and CDR2 YSLEER come from the germline V gene. For the CDR3, the DNA is TGCGCCAGCAGCCAAGAGGGGCCCTGGACTAGCGGGAACTCCTACGAGCAGTACTTC. Amino acid sequence: CASSQEGPWTSGNSYEQYF.

V usage is TRBV10-3 and J usage is TRBJ1-5, with D uncertain. Per germline, CDR1 ENHRY and CDR2 SYGVKD. V dropped 10 bases and J dropped 1 base, with 11 bases sitting between them. The CDR3 consists of 13 residues. The CDR3 here is CASRGESNQPQHF. The CDR3 bases are TGTGCCAGCCGGGGTGAGAGCAATCAGCCCCAGCATTTT.

V usage is TRBV28 and J usage is TRBJ1-2, with D unclear. In germline, CDR1 is MDHEN, CDR2 SYDVKM. The CDR3 is made up of 14 amino acids. Trimming pared 1 base from V and 1 base from J, leaving 7 bases between. CDR3 bases: TGTGCCAGCAGTTTATTACTCAGTAACTATGGCTACACCTTC. Translating gives CASSLLLSNYGYTF.

The CDR3 spells CASSLRLAAYEQYF. The CDR3 DNA reads TGTGCCAGCAGCTTAAGACTAGCGGCCTACGAGCAGTACTTC. The gene calls are TRBV13 and TRBJ2-7, with 9 bases that match TRBD2. Germline V gives CDR1 PRHDT, CDR2 FYEKMQ (reference sequence). The CDR3 covers 14 residues. The J segment lost 2 bases and the V segment lost 2 bases, leaving 1 base of the junction unmatched.

The rearrangement links TRBV29-1 to TRBJ1-2; 8 nucleotides agree with TRBD1. The V gene end was trimmed by 4 bases and the J gene end by 3 bases; junction bases not matched to a gene: 1. The CDR3 loop spans 12 amino acids. The germline V gene encodes CDR1 SQVTM and CDR2 ANQGSEA. CDR3 bases: TGCAGCGTTGTACAGGGGGACTATGGCTACACCTTC. Its translation is CSVVQGDYGYTF.

The chain has TRBV6-5 and TRBJ1-2; TRBD1 aligns across 9 bases. This CDR3 contains 13 residues. V lost 4 bases, J lost 8 bases, and 5 bases stayed unmatched. Germline-derived CDR1 and CDR2 are MNHEY and SVGAGI. The CDR3 region has the DNA TGTGCCAGCAGTTGGGACAGGGTGTACGGCTACACCTTC. Its protein is CASSWDRVYGYTF.

The chain combines TRBV28 with TRBJ1-2, with 7 bases fitting TRBD1. The germline CDR1 and CDR2 sequences are MDHEN and SYDVKM. The ends lost 3 bases at V and 4 bases at J; junction bases unmatched: 2. The CDR3 has 13 residues. The CDR3 protein is CASSFSGGYGYTF. The CDR3 coding sequence is TGTGCCAGCAGTTTCTCAGGGGGCTATGGCTACACCTTC.

DNA for the CDR3: TGTGCCAGCAGCCCGACAGGGGGTGGTTCACCCCTCCACTTT. Residues: CASSPTGGGSPLHF. This chain uses TRBV7-9 with TRBJ1-6, with 9 bases identical to TRBD1. CDR3 size: 14 residues. The V segment lost 5 bases and the J segment 9 bases; nucleotides outside the gene matches: 5. Germline CDR1 is SEHNR and CDR2 is FQNEAQ (reference sequence).

The chain employs TRBV19 and TRBJ2-5, with 10 nucleotides matching TRBD2. This CDR3 has 15 residues. V dropped 7 bases and J dropped 4; count of bases not matched to a gene: 9. CDR1 is LNHDA, CDR2 SQIVND, per germline (reference sequence). The CDR3: CASKGSGGARETQYF. The CDR3 DNA reads as TGTGCCAGTAAGGGAAGCGGGGGGGCCAGAGAGACCCAGTACTTC. The whole variable domain, remainder taken from reference TRBV19 and TRBJ2-5, is DGGITQSPKYLFRKEGQNVTLSCEQNLNHDAMYWYRQDPGQGLRLIYYSQIVNDFQKGDIAEGYSVSREKKESFPLTVTSAQKNPTAFYLCASKGSGGARETQYFGPGTRLLVL.

The rearrangement links TRBV9 to TRBJ1-4; D not resolved. Trimming left V 0 bases short and J 11 bases short, with 5 bases between. The CDR3 length is 11 residues. Germline V gene sequence: CDR1 SGDLS, CDR2 YYNGEE. CDR3 coding DNA: TGTGCCAGCAGCGTAGGGGAGAAACTGTTTTTT. It translates to CASSVGEKLFF.